The TCR beta chain described here comes from a study of cytomegalovirus exposure and HLA in healthy donors. Study outcomes and limitations: According to the study, some 160 TCR beta chains were cytomegalovirus-associated. Per a prior analysis, the majority of TCR beta V segments were productive roughly 87% or roughly 30% of the time. Other equally common chains were less clonally expanded than HLA-associated TCR beta chains, a later analysis showed. Fewer N-insertions than the roughly 670-donor mean were reportedly shown by an Asian-associated ancestry cluster in a later analysis.

The primer mix had 60 Vbeta and 13 Jbeta primers. Produced via immunoSEQ multiplex PCR; TCRdb's table is partial and in-frame only. This table has around 300,000 clones, 70% to 90% appearing once. As for this clone: Its antigen is currently unknown.

The CDR3 is 17 residues long. The germline V gene encodes CDR1 LGHNT and CDR2 FRNRAP. The V gene lost 1 base and the J gene lost 0 bases, with 15 bases spanning the gap. The TCR sequence derives from a woman aged 18 to 35 in good health and CMV-seronegative. Sequenced input: PBMCs. J is TRBJ1-2 and V is TRBV12-5; maybe TRBD1 (6 bases). The CDR3 is CASGLGGRLIPNYGYTF. In DNA, the CDR3 is TGTGCTAGTGGTTTGGGGGGGCGACTGATCCCTAACTATGGCTACACCTTC.